These 13 T cell receptor beta chains originate from one sample sequenced in a study of blood T cell repertoires in COVID-19. Here immunoSEQ multiplex PCR was the method, and the copy in TCRdb shows in-frame clones only, minus some. The sample has more than 250,000 clones, around 89% seen once; the top ten hold roughly 6.7%. Material for sequencing was peripheral blood. Source of these receptors: a man between 18 and 35 years old who had recovered from COVID-19.

The chain couples TRBV7-6 to TRBJ1-1; D is unresolved. Trimming pared 2 bases from V and 0 bases from J, leaving 10 bases between. There are 15 residues in the CDR3. Germline CDR1 reads SGHVS; CDR2 reads FNYEAQ. In DNA form, the CDR3 reads TGTGCCAGCAGCTTAACACCAACCATGAACACTGAAGCTTTCTTT. Its translation is CASSLTPTMNTEAFF.

This chain uses TRBV27 with TRBJ1-6; TRBD1 agrees at 9 bases. J gave up 7 bases and V 0 bases, and 10 bases lay outside the gene matches. Germline V gene sequence: CDR1 MNHEY, CDR2 SMNVEV (reference sequence). This CDR3 region has 18 residues. CDR3 DNA sequence: TGTGCCAGCAGTTTATCCCGCGGCTCCGGGACAGGGAATTCACCCCTCCACTTT. Translated, it gives CASSLSRGSGTGNSPLHF.

The rearrangement joins TRBV30 to TRBJ2-7; D is unclear. V shed 3 bases and J shed 5 bases, with 17 bases lying between them. This CDR3 spans 14 amino acids. The germline gives CDR1 GTSNPN, CDR2 SVGIG (reference sequence). CDR3: CAWSPRGGFDEQYF. The CDR3 region has the DNA TGTGCCTGGAGCCCCCGCGGTGGGTTCGACGAGCAGTACTTC. Full variable domain (outside the CDR3, taken from reference TRBV30 and TRBJ2-7): SQTIHQWPATLVQPVGSPLSLECTVEGTSNPNLYWYRQAAGRGLQLLFYSVGIGQISSEVPQNLSASRPQDRQFILSSKKLLLSDSGFYLCAWSPRGGFDEQYFGPGTRLTVT.

The J gene is TRBJ2-7, the V gene TRBV28; 8 bases agree with TRBD1. V trimming: 6 bases; J trimming: 1 base; junction bases outside the gene matches: 8. The CDR3 has 15 residues. CDR1 and CDR2 (germline): MDHEN, SYDVKM. CDR3 DNA: TGTGCCAGCAGCTCCCAGCGGACAGGGTCCTACGAGCAGTACTTC. Translation gives CASSSQRTGSYEQYF.

The chain uses TRBV7-2 and TRBJ1-2; D possibly corresponds to TRBD1 (6 bases). The CDR3 covers 16 residues. Germline V gene data show CDR1 as SGHTA and CDR2 as FQGNSA. Trimming left V 5 bases short and J 4 bases short, with 20 bases between. Written as DNA, the CDR3 is TGTGCCAGCAGCCGGAGTACGACTCAGGGGATCTATGGCTACACCTTC. This codes for CASSRSTTQGIYGYTF.

This chain links TRBV7-9 with TRBJ2-7; D possibly corresponds to TRBD2 (7 bases). Germline V gives CDR1 SEHNR, CDR2 FQNEAQ (reference sequence). This CDR3 comprises 18 residues. V was pared by 1 base and J by 6 bases, with 25 bases between. The CDR3 sequence: CASSLGSIPPGGGGEQYF. The CDR3 nucleotides are TGTGCCAGCAGCTTAGGGTCGATCCCCCCGGGGGGCGGTGGCGAGCAGTACTTC.

This chain uses TRBV27 with TRBJ1-2; tentatively, D is TRBD1 (5 bases). V lost 2 bases to trimming and J lost 8 bases, with 12 bases between them. The CDR3 runs to 13 residues. Germline loops: CDR1 MNHEY, CDR2 SMNVEV (reference sequence). The CDR3 reads CASSLGSGNGYTF. In nucleotides, the CDR3 is TGTGCCAGCAGTTTAGGGTCAGGGAACGGCTACACCTTC.

This clone was recorded at least ten times. This chain uses TRBV2 with TRBJ1-5; D gene ambiguous. CDR3 length: 14 residues. The V end was cut by 1 base, the J end by 7 bases, with 11 bases between. The germline V gene encodes CDR1 SNHLY and CDR2 FYNNEI. CDR3: CASSEGAVRQPQHF. CDR3 in DNA: TGTGCCAGCAGTGAAGGGGCAGTTCGCCAGCCCCAGCATTTT.

J is TRBJ2-7 and V is TRBV25-1, with 9 bases that match TRBD2. V was pared by 2 bases and J by 2 bases, with 4 bases of the junction left unmatched. Looked up from germline, CDR1 is MGHDK and CDR2 is SYGVNS. This CDR3 has 15 residues. CDR3 DNA: TGTGCCAGCAGTGAAGTGACTAGCGGTGCCTACGAGCAGTACTTC. It encodes CASSEVTSGAYEQYF.

The rearrangement links TRBV7-8 to TRBJ1-5, with D possibly being TRBD1 (5 bases). The CDR3 runs to 15 residues. V was shortened by 5 bases and J by 5 bases, with 16 bases between the two germline ends. The germline V gene has CDR1 SGHVS and CDR2 FQNEAQ. The CDR3 region is CASSPGRENYQPQHF. The CDR3 DNA follows: TGTGCCAGCAGCCCGGGACGGGAGAATTATCAGCCCCAGCATTTT.

This chain connects TRBV9 to TRBJ2-2, with D maybe TRBD1 (7 bases). The CDR3 loop spans 15 amino acids. Germline loops: CDR1 SGDLS, CDR2 YYNGEE. Trimming left V 4 bases short and J 6 bases short, with 16 bases between. In DNA, the CDR3 is TGTGCCAGCAGCCCACGACAGGGAGGCGCCGGGGAGCTGTTTTTT. Translating it yields CASSPRQGGAGELFF.

The chain carries TRBV5-1 and TRBJ2-7; 14 bases map to TRBD2. The V and J ends lost 4 bases and 7 bases, in that order; junction bases with no gene match: 7. Per the germline V gene, CDR1 is SGHRS and CDR2 is YFSETQ. This CDR3 has 15 amino acids. CDR3 amino acids: CASSATSGGVVEQYF. Written as DNA, the CDR3 is TGCGCCAGCAGCGCGACTAGCGGGGGGGTGGTGGAGCAGTACTTC. Full variable domain (remainder filled in from reference TRBV5-1 and TRBJ2-7): KAGVTQTPRYLIKTRGQQVTLSCSPISGHRSVSWYQQTPGQGLQFLFEYFSETQRNKGNFPGRFSGRQFSNSRSEMNVSTLELGDSALYLCASSATSGGVVEQYFGPGTRLTVT.

The chain is built from TRBV27 and TRBJ2-7, with D possibly matching TRBD2 (5 bases). The germline gives CDR1 MNHEY, CDR2 SMNVEV (reference sequence). The CDR3 runs to 13 residues. V gave up 4 bases and J gave up 5 bases, with 12 bases separating them. As DNA, the CDR3 is TGTGCCAGCAGTTCGCTAGCTTTACACGAGCAGTACTTC. Protein: CASSSLALHEQYF.